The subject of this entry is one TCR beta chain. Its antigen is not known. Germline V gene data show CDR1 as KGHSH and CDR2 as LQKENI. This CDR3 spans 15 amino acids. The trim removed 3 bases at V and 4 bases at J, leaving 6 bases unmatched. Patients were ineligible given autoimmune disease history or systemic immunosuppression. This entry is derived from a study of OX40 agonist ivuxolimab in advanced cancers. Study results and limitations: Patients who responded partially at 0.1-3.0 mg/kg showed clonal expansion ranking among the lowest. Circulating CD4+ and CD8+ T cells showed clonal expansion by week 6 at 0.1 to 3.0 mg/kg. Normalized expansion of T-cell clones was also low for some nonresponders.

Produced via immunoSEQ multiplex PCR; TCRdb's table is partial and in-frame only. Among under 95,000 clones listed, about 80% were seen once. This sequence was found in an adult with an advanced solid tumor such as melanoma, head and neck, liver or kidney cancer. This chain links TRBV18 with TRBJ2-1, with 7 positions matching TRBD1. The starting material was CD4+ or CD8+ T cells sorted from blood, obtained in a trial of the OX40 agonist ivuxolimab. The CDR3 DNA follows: TGTGCCAGCTCACCGGACAGGCGCCAATACAATGAGCAGTTCTTC. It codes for CASSPDRRQYNEQFF.